This T cell receptor (beta chain) was captured in a study of T cells after yellow fever vaccination. Study as a whole: SMART-Seq v4 Ultra Low Input served to prepare low-cell-number fractions.

Study outcomes and limitations: When the response was secondary, it was weaker but reached its peak faster, day 5 versus 15. Booster sampling recovered most clones from primary vaccination (under 98% CD4, around 88% CD8).

J lost 6 bases, V lost 5 bases, and 10 bases had no gene match. This CDR3 contains 16 residues. The V gene's germline CDR1 is MDHEN and CDR2 SYDVKM. 5'RACE template switching added a universal primer site and UMIs to TCR cDNA. MiXCR, run by TCRdb on the 5' RACE reads, gives a single entry per CDR3 protein. The profile covers about 340,000 distinct CDR3 sequences, with 3.5% to 4.5% appearing a single time and more than 20% taken by the ten largest. Ten or more counts support this clonotype. No antigen is known for it. This sample comprised PBMCs, obtained 5 days after the yellow fever booster vaccination. The J gene is TRBJ2-3, the V gene TRBV28, with 11 nucleotides matching TRBD2. This sequence originates from a man aged 18 to 30 who received the YFV17D yellow fever vaccine. CDR3 coding DNA: TGTGCCAGCAGTAATAGCGGGGGGGCCGTGTGGGATACGCAGTATTTT. Its translation: CASSNSGGAVWDTQYF. The entire variable domain, with the rest obtained from reference TRBV28 and TRBJ2-3, is as follows: DVKVTQSSRYLVKRTGEKVFLECVQDMDHENMFWYRQDPGLGLRLIYFSYDVKMKEKGDIPEGYSVSREKKERFSLILESASTNQTSMYLCASSNSGGAVWDTQYFGPGTRLTVL.